This TCR beta chain was sequenced in a study of tumor T cells in aggressive B-cell lymphoma. Sequencing was performed with immunoSEQ multiplex PCR; in TCRdb, only in-frame clones are kept and a portion is missing. The sample records under 3,500 clones, approximately 90% being singletons. V was pared by 5 bases and J by 7 bases, with 12 bases between. This CDR3 is built from 13 residues. Germline CDR1 and CDR2: SGHTA and FQGNSA. The receptor was derived from an adult with diffuse large B cell lymphoma. The gene calls are TRBV7-2 and TRBJ2-1; D not resolved. Sequences were obtained from tumor tissue. The DNA of the CDR3 is TGTGCCAGCAGCCCCTCACGGTCGAATGAGCAGTTCTTC. It specifies CASSPSRSNEQFF.